This T cell receptor beta chain came from a study of T cell responses to AZD1222 COVID-19 vaccine. Method: immunoSEQ multiplex PCR; TCRdb's copy keeps in-frame clones and lacks some. The table includes around 200,000 clones, just under 95% detected once. The CDR3 is 12 residues long. V lost 10 bases and J 4 bases, leaving 13 bases between the germline ends. Germline CDR1 and CDR2: MNHEY and SMNVEV (reference sequence). This clonotype was obtained from an adult who received the MenACWY meningococcal vaccine as a control. The V call is TRBV27, the J call TRBJ1-2; D is possibly TRBD1 (5 bases). The sequencing used peripheral blood, collected 28 days after the second dose of the MenACWY control vaccine. The CDR3 region is CATVSGVYGYTF. CDR3 bases: TGTGCCACCGTATCGGGGGTCTATGGCTACACCTTC.